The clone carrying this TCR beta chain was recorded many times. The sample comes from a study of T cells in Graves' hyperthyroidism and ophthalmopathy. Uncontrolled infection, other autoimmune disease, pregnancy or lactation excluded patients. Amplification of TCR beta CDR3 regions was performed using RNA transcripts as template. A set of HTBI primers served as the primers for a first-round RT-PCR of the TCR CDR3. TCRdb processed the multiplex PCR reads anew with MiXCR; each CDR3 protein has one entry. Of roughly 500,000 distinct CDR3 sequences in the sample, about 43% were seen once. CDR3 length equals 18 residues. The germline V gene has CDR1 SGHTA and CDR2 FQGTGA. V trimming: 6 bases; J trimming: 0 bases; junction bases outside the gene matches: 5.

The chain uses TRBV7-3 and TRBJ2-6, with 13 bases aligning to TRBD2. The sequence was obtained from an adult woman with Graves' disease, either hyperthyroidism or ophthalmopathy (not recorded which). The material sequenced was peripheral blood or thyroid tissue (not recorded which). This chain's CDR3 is CASRPTSGRASGANVLTF. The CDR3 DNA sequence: TGTGCCAGCAGACCAACTAGCGGGAGGGCCTCTGGGGCCAACGTCCTGACTTTC.